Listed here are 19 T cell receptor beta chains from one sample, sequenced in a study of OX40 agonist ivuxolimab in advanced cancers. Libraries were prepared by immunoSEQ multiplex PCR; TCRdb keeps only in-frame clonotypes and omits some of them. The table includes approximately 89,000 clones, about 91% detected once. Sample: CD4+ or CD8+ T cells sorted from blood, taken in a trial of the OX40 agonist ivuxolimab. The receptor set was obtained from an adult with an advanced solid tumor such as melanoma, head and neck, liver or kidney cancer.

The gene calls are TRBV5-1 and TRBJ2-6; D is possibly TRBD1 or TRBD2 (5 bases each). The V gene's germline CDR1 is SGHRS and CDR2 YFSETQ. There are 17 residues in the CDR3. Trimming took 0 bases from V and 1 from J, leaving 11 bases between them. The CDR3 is CASSLGGAGSGANVLTF. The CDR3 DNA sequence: TGCGCCAGCAGCTTGGGAGGGGCCGGTTCTGGGGCCAACGTCCTGACTTTC.

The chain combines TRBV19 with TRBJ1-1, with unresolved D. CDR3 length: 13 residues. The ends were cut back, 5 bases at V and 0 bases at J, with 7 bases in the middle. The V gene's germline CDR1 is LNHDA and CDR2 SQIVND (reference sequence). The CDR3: CASSVNMNTEAFF. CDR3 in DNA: TGTGCCAGTAGTGTCAACATGAACACTGAAGCTTTCTTT.

The CDR3 is CASSPGVNEKLFF. The DNA for the CDR3 is TGTGCCAGCTCACCGGGCGTTAATGAAAAACTGTTTTTT. This chain connects TRBV18 to TRBJ1-4, with no clear D. CDR1 and CDR2 (germline): KGHSH, LQKENI. The V and J ends lost 3 bases and 4 bases respectively, with 6 bases between them. This CDR3 is built from 13 residues.

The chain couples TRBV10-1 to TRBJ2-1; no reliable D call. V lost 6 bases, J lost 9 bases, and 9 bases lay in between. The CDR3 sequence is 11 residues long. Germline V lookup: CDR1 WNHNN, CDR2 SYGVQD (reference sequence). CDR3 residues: CASRPVCEQFF. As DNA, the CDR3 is TGCGCCAGCAGACCAGTCTGTGAGCAGTTCTTC.

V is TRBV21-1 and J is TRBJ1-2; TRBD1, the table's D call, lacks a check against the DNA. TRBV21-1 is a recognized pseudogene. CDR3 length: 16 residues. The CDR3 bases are TGTGCCAGCAGCAGAGTCGCGACAGGGGTGAGCTATGGCTACACCTTC. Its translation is CASSRVATGVSYGYTF.

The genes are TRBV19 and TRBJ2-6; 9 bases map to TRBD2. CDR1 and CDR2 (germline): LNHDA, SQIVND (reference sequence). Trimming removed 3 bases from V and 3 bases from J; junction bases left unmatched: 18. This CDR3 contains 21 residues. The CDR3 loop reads CASSMRGGLRQVSYGANVLTF. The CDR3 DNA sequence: TGTGCCAGTAGTATGCGGGGGGGATTGAGACAGGTGTCGTATGGGGCCAACGTCCTGACTTTC.

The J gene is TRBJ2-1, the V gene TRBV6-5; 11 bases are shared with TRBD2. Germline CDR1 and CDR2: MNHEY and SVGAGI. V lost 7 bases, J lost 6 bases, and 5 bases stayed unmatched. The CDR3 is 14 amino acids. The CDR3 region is CASKPGLAGNEQFF. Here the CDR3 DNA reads TGTGCCAGCAAACCCGGACTAGCGGGCAATGAGCAGTTCTTC.

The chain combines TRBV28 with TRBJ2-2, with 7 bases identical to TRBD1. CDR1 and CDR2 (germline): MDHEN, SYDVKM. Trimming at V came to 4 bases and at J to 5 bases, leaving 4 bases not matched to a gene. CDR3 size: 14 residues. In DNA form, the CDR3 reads TGTGCCAGCAGTTCCCAGGGGGATACCGGGGAGCTGTTTTTT. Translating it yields CASSSQGDTGELFF.

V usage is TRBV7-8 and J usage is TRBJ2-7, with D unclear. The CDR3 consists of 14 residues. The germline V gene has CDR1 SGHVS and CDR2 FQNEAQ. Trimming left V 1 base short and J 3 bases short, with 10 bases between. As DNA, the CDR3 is TGTGCCAGCAGCTTAGGTGAAGGCGGCTACGAGCAGTACTTC. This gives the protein CASSLGEGGYEQYF.

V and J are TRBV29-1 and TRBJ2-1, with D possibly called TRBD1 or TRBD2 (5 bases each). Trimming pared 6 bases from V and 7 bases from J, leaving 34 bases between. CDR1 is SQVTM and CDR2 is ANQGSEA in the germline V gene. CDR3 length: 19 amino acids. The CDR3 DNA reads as TGCAGCGTCGACACCCCTTATATGGGCCTAAGAGCAGGGAGTAATGAGCAGTTCTTC. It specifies CSVDTPYMGLRAGSNEQFF.

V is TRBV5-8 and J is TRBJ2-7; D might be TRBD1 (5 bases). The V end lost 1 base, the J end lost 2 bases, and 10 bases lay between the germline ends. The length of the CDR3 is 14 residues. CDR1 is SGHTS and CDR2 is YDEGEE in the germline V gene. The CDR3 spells CASSLFQGPYEQYF. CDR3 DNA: TGTGCCAGCAGCTTGTTCCAGGGTCCCTACGAGCAGTACTTC.

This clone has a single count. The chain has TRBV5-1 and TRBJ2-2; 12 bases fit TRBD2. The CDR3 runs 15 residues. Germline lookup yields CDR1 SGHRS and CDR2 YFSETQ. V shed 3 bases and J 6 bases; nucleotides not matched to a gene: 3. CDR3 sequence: CASSSTSGRSGELFF. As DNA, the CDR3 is TGCGCCAGCAGCTCGACTAGCGGGAGATCCGGGGAGCTGTTTTTT.

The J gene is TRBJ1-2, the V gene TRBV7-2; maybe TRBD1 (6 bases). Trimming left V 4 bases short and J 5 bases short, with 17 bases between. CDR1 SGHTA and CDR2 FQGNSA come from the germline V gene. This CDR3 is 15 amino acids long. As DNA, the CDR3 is TGTGCCAGCAGCTCCCCCCACCCAGGGGAGTATGGCTACACCTTC. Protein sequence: CASSSPHPGEYGYTF.

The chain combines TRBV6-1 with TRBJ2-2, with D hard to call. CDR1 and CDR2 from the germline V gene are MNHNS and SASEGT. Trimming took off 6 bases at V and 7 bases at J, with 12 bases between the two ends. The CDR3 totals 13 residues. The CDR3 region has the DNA TGTGCCAGCAGCGAACTTCGTGGCGGGGAGCTGTTTTTT. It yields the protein CASSELRGGELFF.

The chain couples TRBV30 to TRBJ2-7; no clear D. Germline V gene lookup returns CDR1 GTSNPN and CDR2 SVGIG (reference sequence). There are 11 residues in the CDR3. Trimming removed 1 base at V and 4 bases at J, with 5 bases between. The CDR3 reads CAWSEGYEQYF. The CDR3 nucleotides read TGTGCCTGGAGTGAAGGTTACGAGCAGTACTTC.

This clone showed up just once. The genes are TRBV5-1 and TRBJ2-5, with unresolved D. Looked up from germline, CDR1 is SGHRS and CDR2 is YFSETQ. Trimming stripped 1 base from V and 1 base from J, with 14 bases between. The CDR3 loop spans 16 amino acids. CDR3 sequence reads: CASSLSLVSSQETQYF. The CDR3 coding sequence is TGCGCCAGCAGCTTGAGTCTGGTATCGAGCCAAGAGACCCAGTACTTC.

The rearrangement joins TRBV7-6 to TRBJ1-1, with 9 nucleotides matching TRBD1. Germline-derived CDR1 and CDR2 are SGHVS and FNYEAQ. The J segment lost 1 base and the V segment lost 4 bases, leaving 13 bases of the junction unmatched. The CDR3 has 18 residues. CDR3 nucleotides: TGTGCCAGCAGCTACACGCCGGGACAGGGAATAACGAACACTGAAGCTTTCTTT. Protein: CASSYTPGQGITNTEAFF. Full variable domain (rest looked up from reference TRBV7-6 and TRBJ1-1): GAGVSQSPRYKVTKRGQDVALRCDPISGHVSLYWYRQALGQGPEFLTYFNYEAQQDKSGLPNDRFSAERPEGSISTLTIQRTEQRDSAMYRCASSYTPGQGITNTEAFFGQGTRLTVV.

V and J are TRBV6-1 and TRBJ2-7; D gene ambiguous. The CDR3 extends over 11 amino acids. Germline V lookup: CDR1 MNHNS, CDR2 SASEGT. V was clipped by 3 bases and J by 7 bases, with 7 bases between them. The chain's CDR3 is CASSDYQEQYF. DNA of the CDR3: TGTGCCAGCAGTGATTATCAGGAGCAGTACTTC.

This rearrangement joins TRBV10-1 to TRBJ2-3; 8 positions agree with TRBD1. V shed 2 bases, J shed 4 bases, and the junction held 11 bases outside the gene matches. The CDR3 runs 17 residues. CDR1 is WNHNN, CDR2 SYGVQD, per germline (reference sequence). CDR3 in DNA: TGCGCCAGCAGTGAGGGAAAATGGACAGGGTACCCAGATACGCAGTATTTT. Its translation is CASSEGKWTGYPDTQYF.